This T cell receptor beta chain was sequenced during a study of shared clonotypes between healthy human individuals. Study-wide results and caveats: Naive subsets usually exceeded memory subsets in estimated richness. The study found lower generation probabilities in non-shared clonotypes than in those shared by all four donors.

With regard to this clone: Its target is not known.

TCRdb keeps only in-frame clones here, not all; method: immunoSEQ multiplex PCR. This sample has around 2,000,000 clones, with about 95% found just once. In the naive CD8 group, cells lacked CD45RO and were positively selected for CCR7, so terminally differentiated effector memory CD45RA+ cells were left out. The germline V gene has CDR1 LNHDA and CDR2 SQIVND (reference sequence). The length of the CDR3 is 12 residues. With 7 bases removed from V and 6 bases from J, the gap between germline ends came to 10 bases. The V call is TRBV19, the J call TRBJ1-5, with D possibly being TRBD1 (5 bases). Sequenced sample: naive CD8+ T cells sorted from blood. This TCR was sampled from a man between 18 and 29 years old in good health. Written as DNA, the CDR3 is TGTGCCAGTAACGAGGGGCCTCAGCCCCAGCATTTT. The encoded protein is CASNEGPQPQHF.